Reported below is one T cell receptor beta chain. Antigen: not known. Method: immunoSEQ multiplex PCR; TCRdb's copy keeps in-frame clones and lacks some. In the table there are about 33,000 clones, roughly 90% of which are singletons. The sample comes from a study of neoadjuvant nivolumab and ipilimumab in lung cancer. Study-wide background: The combination arm added day-1 ipilimumab 1 mg/kg to nivolumab 3 mg/kg on days 1, 15, 29. General observations from the study: From pretherapy to surgery, tumor richness and clonality rose with dual therapy. TCR richness and clonality were higher in tumors than adjacent uninvolved lung. Resected-tumor TCR richness correlated positively with pretherapy blood richness.

The germline gives CDR1 SGHRS, CDR2 YFSETQ. This CDR3 is 16 amino acids long. With V trimmed by 3 bases and J by 5 bases, 5 bases remained unmatched. This clonotype was sampled from an adult with non-small cell lung cancer. Here the sequenced sample was peripheral blood, taken after neoadjuvant nivolumab, alone or with ipilimumab, at or shortly before surgery. This chain uses TRBV5-1 with TRBJ2-1; 13 bases align to TRBD2. Here the CDR3 DNA reads TGCGCCAGCAGCTGGTCCGGGACTAGCGGGAACAATGAGCAGTTCTTC. This gives the protein CASSWSGTSGNNEQFF.